Listed here are 4 T cell receptor beta chains from one sample, sequenced in a study of T cell responses to AZD1222 COVID-19 vaccine. Only in-frame clones appear in the TCRdb table, and some are missing; sequencing was by immunoSEQ multiplex PCR. The data contain 150,000 to 200,000 clones, over 80% of them singletons. Sequencing was performed on peripheral blood, taken on day 0 of MenACWY control vaccination. The source is an adult in good health.

This sequence joins TRBV11-2 and TRBJ2-3, with 8 bases aligning to TRBD2. CDR1 SGHAT and CDR2 FQNNGV come from the germline V gene. J was trimmed by 1 base and V by 2 bases; bases with no gene match: 5. The CDR3 runs 16 residues. CDR3 bases: TGTGCCAGCAGCTTACGGCGGGGGGCAGGCACAGATACGCAGTATTTT. This codes for CASSLRRGAGTDTQYF.

This chain uses TRBV9 with TRBJ1-1, with D hard to call. The CDR3 sequence is 13 residues long. The ends were cut back, 2 bases at V and 3 bases at J, with 8 bases in the middle. The germline gives CDR1 SGDLS, CDR2 YYNGEE. The chain's CDR3 is CASSVSGDTEAFF. The CDR3 DNA sequence: TGTGCCAGCAGCGTTTCAGGAGACACTGAAGCTTTCTTT.

This sequence joins TRBV6-2 or TRBV6-3 and TRBJ2-2, with 9 bases that match TRBD1. V lost 4 bases to trimming and J lost 7 bases; unmatched junction nucleotides: 7. CDR1 is MNHEY, CDR2 SVGEGT, per germline. The length of the CDR3 is 15 residues. The CDR3 sequence is CASSSLQGAGGELFF. The CDR3 DNA reads as TGTGCCAGCAGTTCTCTACAGGGGGCAGGCGGGGAGCTGTTTTTT.

The chain couples TRBV5-1 to TRBJ2-1; 9 bases fit TRBD1. Unmatched junction bases numbered 9, after V lost 0 bases and J lost 8 bases. The CDR3 loop spans 16 amino acids. CDR1 is SGHRS and CDR2 is YFSETQ in the germline V gene. The CDR3, as DNA: TGCGCCAGCAGCTTGGGTCCGGGACAGGGTTTCGATGAGCAGTTCTTC. Protein product: CASSLGPGQGFDEQFF.